The rows below give T cell receptor beta chains drawn from one sample of a study of T cell clones after liver transplantation. Generated by immunoSEQ multiplex PCR, the TCRdb table keeps only in-frame clones and is missing some. The data hold roughly 80,000 clones, with roughly four fifths observed a single time. Material: CD4+ T cells from blood, obtained just over 45 months after liver transplant. Source of these receptors: a human patient who received a liver transplant. Some of the T cells may derive from the graft donor. Each CDR3 is given without its conserved first and last residue. Fields, in order: V gene, J gene, CDR3 protein.

TRBV5-5	TRBJ2-7	ASSLVTGGEQY
TRBV7-8	TRBJ2-2	ASSSNGLAGENTGELF
TRBV9	TRBJ2-7	ASSVAGLPPYEQY
TRBV10-3	TRBJ2-7	AISDKGYEQY
TRBV5-1	TRBJ1-2	ASSPRTPLDGYT
TRBV4-1	TRBJ2-1	ASSLLPAAGVYNEQF
TRBV2	TRBJ1-5	ASSAQGLAQPQH
TRBV7-7	TRBJ2-1	ASSKGQGGEQF
TRBV15	TRBJ2-1	ATSRDRGGQGLYNEQF
TRBV6-6	TRBJ2-5	ASSYSGTGAETQY
TRBV7-6	TRBJ2-5	ASSYGSGRAWETQY
TRBV2	TRBJ1-5	ASSPTWGNQPQH
TRBV5-1	TRBJ2-1	ASSFAGPLYNEQF
TRBV19	TRBJ1-3	ASSPIGSFSGNTIY
TRBV18	TRBJ2-3	ASSPLAGVADTQY
TRBV28	TRBJ2-7	ASRRRTGSSYEQY
TRBV7-6	TRBJ1-2	ASSLNQGAPYGYI
TRBV28	TRBJ1-1	ASCAMTTEAF
TRBV28	TRBJ1-1	ASSGISTEAF
TRBV10-3	TRBJ2-1	AISEAPKGSNEQF
TRBV28	TRBJ1-1	ASSFIQLNTEAF
TRBV5-1	TRBJ1-2	ASSLGPETFHGYT
TRBV11-3	TRBJ1-1	ASSPGRDAEAF
TRBV28	TRBJ1-2	ASTYSDRSGGYT
TRBV2	TRBJ1-4	ASSRDGLEKLF
TRBV7-2	TRBJ1-2	ASSFQGIRGYT
TRBV5-6	TRBJ2-3	ASSPGTSGSDTQY
TRBV6-6	TRBJ2-7	ASSISGTLYYEQY
TRBV25-1	TRBJ2-3	ASSAPTGTDTQY
TRBV9	TRBJ1-2	ASSVGPNYGYT
TRBV20-1	TRBJ2-7	SAVIGSEQY
TRBV29-1	TRBJ2-7	SVVSPSGSGEQY
TRBV19	TRBJ2-5	ASSPVSTGETQY
TRBV5-1	TRBJ2-1	ASSSPAGTSGRGNEQF
TRBV2	TRBJ2-5	ASSDIGGRVETQY
TRBV11-1	TRBJ2-7	ASSPEGDTFYEQY
TRBV28	TRBJ1-2	ASSLQVIYGYT
TRBV5-1	TRBJ2-3	ASSLPGTGSTDAQY
TRBV4-1	TRBJ2-1	ASRSRLGEQF
TRBV7-6	TRBJ2-7	ASSSGPNYEQY
TRBV2	TRBJ2-2	ASSWAGGYGELF
TRBV6-5	TRBJ2-7	ASSYFLGQGNEQY
TRBV27	TRBJ1-1	ASSSLGTNTEAF